This T cell receptor beta chain was captured by sequencing in a study of cytomegalovirus exposure and HLA in healthy donors. Study-level findings and limits: Reportedly, TCR beta sequences accurately predicted HLA-A and HLA-B alleles in most subjects. The study dropped some indistinguishable V segments, TRBV6-2 and TRBV6-3 among them. Confirmation was obtained in vitro that three CMV-associated chains are specific for CMV antigens. A highly shared variant cluster was judged a likely technical artifact.

PCR employed 60 Vbeta and 13 Jbeta primers. Libraries were prepared by immunoSEQ multiplex PCR; TCRdb keeps only in-frame clonotypes and omits some of them. The sample includes under 95,000 clones, less than 85% of them seen just once. This clone showed up just once. What it binds is unknown. There are 15 residues in the CDR3. Germline values: CDR1 SEHNR, CDR2 FQNEAQ (reference sequence). Trimming cost V 5 bases and J 5 bases; bases outside gene matches: 9. This receptor was identified in a male donor in good health and CMV-seronegative. V and J are TRBV7-9 and TRBJ1-1, with 9 bases aligning to TRBD1. The specimen sequenced was PBMCs. Here the CDR3 reads CASSPGDRVETEAFF. CDR3 DNA sequence: TGTGCCAGCAGCCCAGGGGACAGGGTGGAAACTGAAGCTTTCTTT.